This T cell receptor (beta chain) is from a study of graft-versus-host responses after intestinal transplantation. On the study more broadly: Anti-thymocyte globulin induction, then tacrolimus and steroids for two to four years, went to all recipients. Study observations and caveats: Graft-versus-host to host-versus-graft clonal ratios in allografts were high in patients with graft-donor T cell macrochimerism.

The CDR3 is 17 amino acids. Germline-derived CDR1 and CDR2 are LGHNA and YSLEER. Trimming stripped 1 base from V and 0 bases from J, with 10 bases between. Around 200,000 CFSE-labeled responder cells were plated with around 200,000 irradiated, violet-dye-labeled stimulator cells. The responders that had proliferated, CFSE-low CD3+CD4+ and CD3+CD8+ cells, were sorted after the reaction. Assay: immunoSEQ multiplex PCR; the TCRdb copy retains only in-frame clones and omits some. This table holds approximately 23,000 clones, about 45% found once. This TCR derives from a human patient who was an organ donor for intestinal transplantation. Sequencing used alloreactive CD8+ T cells from a mixed lymphocyte reaction culture, obtained before transplantation. Subset given: CFSE-low proliferating T cells sorted from roughly six-day pre-transplant mixed lymphocyte reaction (GvH or HvG direction). V gene TRBV4-3 combines with J gene TRBJ2-6; D gene unclear. The CDR3 coding sequence is TGCGCCAGCAGCCAAGGGACGGCGAGCTCTGGGGCCAACGTCCTGACTTTC. Amino acid sequence: CASSQGTASSGANVLTF.